The 17 T cell receptor beta chains listed next were all sequenced from one sample in a study of blood T cell repertoires in COVID-19. Clones were read by immunoSEQ multiplex PCR, and TCRdb kept only the in-frame ones, dropping some. The sample has 450,000 to 500,000 clones; around 87% are singletons. Sequencing used PBMCs or T cells enriched from blood (not recorded which). All receptors come from a woman between 18 and 29 years old who had recovered from COVID-19.

The chain is built from TRBV5-1 and TRBJ1-3; 7 bases line up with TRBD1. V shed 2 bases and J 7 bases; nucleotides not matched to a gene: 6. The CDR3 has 14 amino acids. The germline V gene has CDR1 SGHRS and CDR2 YFSETQ. The CDR3 sequence is CASSFRQGDNTIYF. The DNA of the CDR3 is TGCGCCAGCAGCTTCCGACAGGGTGACAACACCATATATTTT.

The chain carries TRBV11-2 and TRBJ2-3, with a weak D call TRBD2 (5 bases). The CDR3 contains 14 residues. The V end was cut by 5 bases, the J end by 4 bases, with 13 bases between. Germline V CDR1 and CDR2: SGHAT, FQNNGV. The CDR3 bases are TGTGCCAGCAGCGAAAGACTAATATCAGATACGCAGTATTTT. Residues: CASSERLISDTQYF.

The J gene is TRBJ2-7, the V gene TRBV5-1, with 7 positions matching TRBD1. CDR1 and CDR2 from the germline V gene are SGHRS and YFSETQ. There are 15 residues in the CDR3. After removal of 3 bases from V and 6 bases from J, the junction contained 12 bases not matched to a gene. CDR3 amino acids: CASSSTTGSLSEQYF. The DNA of the CDR3 is TGCGCCAGCAGCTCGACGACAGGGTCCTTAAGCGAGCAGTACTTC.

V is TRBV10-3 and J is TRBJ1-6, with D perhaps TRBD1 (6 bases). The germline V and J ends were trimmed by 5 bases and 8 bases, with 19 bases remaining between them. This CDR3 has 16 residues. Germline loops: CDR1 ENHRY, CDR2 SYGVKD. CDR3 loop: CAISKTRLGADSPLHF. CDR3 DNA sequence: TGTGCCATCAGTAAGACCCGATTGGGGGCTGATTCACCCCTCCACTTT.

On this clone itself: Within the sample, other DNA sequences also encode this same CDR3. The chain links TRBV5-1 to TRBJ2-3; D gene unclear. V dropped 3 bases and J dropped 3 bases, with 8 bases sitting between them. The CDR3 sequence is 13 residues long. Germline assignment: CDR1 SGHRS and CDR2 YFSETQ. This CDR3 is CASSSPGTDTQYF. The CDR3 DNA follows: TGCGCCAGCAGCTCCCCCGGTACAGATACGCAGTATTTT.

This clone has only one observation. The chain joins TRBV3-1 (or the pseudogene TRBV3-2) to TRBJ1-1, with D possibly being TRBD1 (5 bases). Germline values: CDR1 LGHDT, CDR2 YNNKEL (reference sequence). The CDR3 is made up of 13 amino acids. The V end lost 4 bases, the J end lost 4 bases, and 10 bases lay between the germline ends. As DNA, the CDR3 is TGTGCCAGCAGCCTATTGGGGGGCACTGAAGCTTTCTTT. Protein: CASSLLGGTEAFF.

The gene calls are TRBV28 and TRBJ2-3, with D perhaps matching TRBD2 (7 bases). Germline CDR1 is MDHEN and CDR2 is SYDVKM. There are 14 residues in the CDR3. Trimming removed 3 bases at V and 9 bases at J, with 16 bases between. CDR3 protein: CASSLGGGAGTQYF. The CDR3 DNA reads as TGTGCCAGCAGTTTGGGGGGGGGCGCAGGGACGCAGTATTTT.

The V call is TRBV27, the J call TRBJ1-5; 10 bases are a match to TRBD1. The trim removed 1 base at V and 1 base at J, leaving 4 bases unmatched. Germline CDR1 and CDR2: MNHEY and SMNVEV (reference sequence). The CDR3 sequence is 17 residues long. The CDR3 bases are TGTGCCAGCAGTTTATTGGACAGGGGGGGAAGCAATCAGCCCCAGCATTTT. Translation gives CASSLLDRGGSNQPQHF.

The chain uses TRBV7-2 and TRBJ2-6; TRBD2 agrees at 7 bases. CDR1 and CDR2 (germline): SGHTA, FQGNSA. After removal of 5 bases from V and 2 bases from J, the junction contained 6 bases not matched to a gene. The CDR3 has 16 residues. The CDR3, as DNA: TGTGCCAGCAGCCTGCGTGGGGGGGCTGGGGCCAACGTCCTGACTTTC. Its protein is CASSLRGGAGANVLTF.

The V call is TRBV5-4, the J call TRBJ1-2; D may be TRBD1 (5 bases). CDR3 length: 12 amino acids. Trimming removed 4 bases at V and 8 bases at J, with 12 bases between. Per germline, CDR1 SGHNT and CDR2 YYREEE (reference sequence). The CDR3 loop is CASSGGDWGYTF. CDR3 nucleotides: TGTGCCAGCAGCGGGGGGGATTGGGGCTACACCTTC.

The J gene is TRBJ1-1, the V gene TRBV7-9; tentative D call: TRBD1 (6 bases). Between the trimmed V and J ends, which lost 2 bases and 7 bases, there was a span of 20 bases. Per the germline V gene, CDR1 is SEHNR and CDR2 is FQNEAQ (reference sequence). The CDR3 is 16 residues long. CDR3 loop: CASSLWTALNSGEAFF. The CDR3 region has the DNA TGTGCCAGCAGCTTATGGACAGCCTTGAATTCTGGTGAAGCTTTCTTT.

The J gene is TRBJ1-1, the V gene TRBV28; TRBD1 is a possible D gene (5 bases). Germline V CDR1 and CDR2: MDHEN, SYDVKM. This CDR3 is built from 13 residues. V dropped 6 bases and J dropped 2 bases, with 10 bases sitting between them. CDR3 DNA sequence: TGTGCCAGCAGCCTAGACAGTAACACTGAAGCTTTCTTT. This translates into CASSLDSNTEAFF.

The V call is TRBV9, the J call TRBJ2-1; D gene unclear. From germline, CDR1 is SGDLS and CDR2 YYNGEE. Trimming cost V 6 bases and J 9 bases, with 16 bases left between them. The CDR3 has 13 amino acids. The CDR3 DNA follows: TGTGCCAGCACCGCCCCCCAGGCAGGTGAGCAGTTCTTC. Protein product: CASTAPQAGEQFF.

The chain joins TRBV4-1 to TRBJ2-3; 11 bases agree with TRBD2. Germline V gene lookup returns CDR1 MGHRA and CDR2 YSYEKL. V was clipped by 4 bases and J by 1 base; unmatched bases: 4. The CDR3 covers 16 residues. The CDR3 is CASSRLAGGGTDTQYF. CDR3 sequence (DNA): TGCGCCAGCAGCCGTCTAGCGGGGGGAGGCACAGATACGCAGTATTTT.

In DNA, the CDR3 is TGTGCCAGCAGTCCATGGAGACAGGGGACAGATACGCAGTATTTT. It is translated as CASSPWRQGTDTQYF. The chain employs TRBV28 and TRBJ2-3; 8 nucleotides line up with TRBD1. Unmatched junction bases numbered 7, after V lost 5 bases and J lost 3 bases. Germline V gene data show CDR1 as MDHEN and CDR2 as SYDVKM. CDR3 length: 15 amino acids. Complete variable domain (other parts from reference TRBV28 and TRBJ2-3): DVKVTQSSRYLVKRTGEKVFLECVQDMDHENMFWYRQDPGLGLRLIYFSYDVKMKEKGDIPEGYSVSREKKERFSLILESASTNQTSMYLCASSPWRQGTDTQYFGPGTRLTVL.

CDR3 nucleotides: TGTGCCAGCAGCCCAGCGGGGACCCCCTACAATGAGCAGTTCTTC. Its translation is CASSPAGTPYNEQFF. The gene calls are TRBV6-5 and TRBJ2-1, with 7 bases fitting TRBD2. Germline CDR1 is MNHEY and CDR2 is SVGAGI. This CDR3 has 15 residues. Losses at the gene ends were 6 bases for V and 2 bases for J; bases not matched to a gene: 7.

CDR3 DNA sequence: TGTGCCTGGAGCGGACAGCGAGATCAGCCCCAGCATTTT. Translation gives CAWSGQRDQPQHF. The chain combines TRBV30 with TRBJ1-5, with a weak D call TRBD1 (6 bases). The V and J ends lost 3 bases and 5 bases respectively, with 11 bases between them. The CDR3 contains 13 residues. Germline assignment: CDR1 GTSNPN and CDR2 SVGIG (reference sequence).